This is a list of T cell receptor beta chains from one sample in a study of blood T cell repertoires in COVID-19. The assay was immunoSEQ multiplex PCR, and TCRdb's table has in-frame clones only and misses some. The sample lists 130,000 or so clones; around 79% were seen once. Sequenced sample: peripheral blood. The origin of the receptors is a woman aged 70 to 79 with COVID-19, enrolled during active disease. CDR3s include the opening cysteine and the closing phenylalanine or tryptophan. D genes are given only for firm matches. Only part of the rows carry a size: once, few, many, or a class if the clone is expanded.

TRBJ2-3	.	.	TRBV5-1	TGCGCCAGCAGTTCGGGCGGTAACAGGGTCACAGATACGCAGTATTTT	CASSSGGNRVTDTQYF
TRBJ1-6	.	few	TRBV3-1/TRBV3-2	TGTGCCAGCAGCCTAGGACAGAATAATTCACCCCTCCACTTT	CASSLGQNNSPLHF
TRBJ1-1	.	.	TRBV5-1	TGCGCCAGCAGCCCGGGGGGGTACACTGAAGCTTTCTTT	CASSPGGYTEAFF
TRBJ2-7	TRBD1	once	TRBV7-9	TGTGCCAGCAGCGAGGGACAGGGGGCCGAGCAGTACTTC	CASSEGQGAEQYF
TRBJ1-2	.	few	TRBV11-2	TGTGCCAGCAGCTTAGAGTCGGGAGCGGTAGATGGCTACACCTTC	CASSLESGAVDGYTF
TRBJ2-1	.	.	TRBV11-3	TGTGCCAGCAGCTCCTTAGGACAACTTAATGAGCAGTTCTTC	CASSSLGQLNEQFF
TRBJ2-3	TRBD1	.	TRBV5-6	TGTGCCAGCAGCTTGCTCGGACAGGGGGCACAAGATACGCAGTATTTT	CASSLLGQGAQDTQYF
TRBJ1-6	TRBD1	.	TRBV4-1	TGCGCCAGCAGCCTACCGGACAGGTCGCATAATTCACCCCTCCACTTT	CASSLPDRSHNSPLHF
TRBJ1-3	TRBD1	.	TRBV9	TGTGCCAGCAGCGAGCCGAAGGGGGGCACAGGGGCGGGAAACACCATATATTTT	CASSEPKGGTGAGNTIYF
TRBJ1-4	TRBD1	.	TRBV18	TGTGCCAGCTCACCCCTTCCTTGGACAGGGCGCACTAATGAAAAACTGTTTTTT	CASSPLPWTGRTNEKLFF
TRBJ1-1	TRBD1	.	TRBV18	TGTGCCAGCTCACCTTGGATGGGACAGGGGGCGCGGGGGACTGAAGCTTTCTTT	CASSPWMGQGARGTEAFF
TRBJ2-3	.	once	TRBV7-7	TGTGCCAGCAGCCCTAACCCAGGGGGCACAGATACGCAGTATTTT	CASSPNPGGTDTQYF
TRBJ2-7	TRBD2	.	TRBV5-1	TGCGCCAGCACCCCGGGGGGAAATACCTACGAGCAGTACTTC	CASTPGGNTYEQYF
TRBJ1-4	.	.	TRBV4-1	TGCGCCAGCAGCCAAGTGGCAGGGTACAATGAAAAACTGTTTTTT	CASSQVAGYNEKLFF
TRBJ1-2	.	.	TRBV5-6	TGTGCCAGCAGCTCCGTAAGGGGGAACTATGGCTACACCTTC	CASSSVRGNYGYTF
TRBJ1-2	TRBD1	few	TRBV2	TGTGCCAGCAGTGTCGGACAGGGTCGTGGTTATGGCTACACCTTC	CASSVGQGRGYGYTF
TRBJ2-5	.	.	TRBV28	TGTGCCAGCAGTTTGACTAGGCAAGAGACCCAGTACTTC	CASSLTRQETQYF
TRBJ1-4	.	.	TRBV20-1	TGCAGTGCTAGTTTTACCGGTTCTGAAAAACTGTTTTTT	CSASFTGSEKLFF
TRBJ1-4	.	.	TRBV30	TGTGCCTGGAGTGACAGGGTTGAAAAACTGTTTTTT	CAWSDRVEKLFF
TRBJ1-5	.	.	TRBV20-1	TGCAGTGCTAGTAGCGGGGGGGGAGGGCAGCCCCAGCATTTT	CSASSGGGGQPQHF
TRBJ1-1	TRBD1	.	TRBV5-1	TGCGCCAGCAGCTCTTACAGGGGCAACACTGAAGCTTTCTTT	CASSSYRGNTEAFF
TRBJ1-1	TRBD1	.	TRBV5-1	TGCGCCAGCTCAGGGGGGTGGGGCATGAACACTGAAGCTTTCTTT	CASSGGWGMNTEAFF
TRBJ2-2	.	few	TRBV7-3	TGTGCCCCAACTCACGGGGAGCTGTTTTTT	CAPTHGELFF
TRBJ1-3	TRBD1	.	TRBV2	TGTGCCAGCAGTGGAACAGGGGGCTCTGGAAACACCATATATTTT	CASSGTGGSGNTIYF
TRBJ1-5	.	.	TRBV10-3	TGTGCCATCAGTGAGTCAGGGGGAAGCAATCAGCCCCAGCATTTT	CAISESGGSNQPQHF
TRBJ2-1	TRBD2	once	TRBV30	TGTGCCTGGAGCACCGGGACTAGCGGGGTCAATGAGCAGTTCTTC	CAWSTGTSGVNEQFF
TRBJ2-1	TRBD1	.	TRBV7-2	TGTGCCAGCAGCACCGGACAGGGCCGGAATGAGCAGTTCTTC	CASSTGQGRNEQFF